This TCR beta chain was found in a study of blood T cells in healthy people across ages. About the study: The template switching approach captured approximately one barcoded beta molecule for every two T cells.

Together with a sample-barcoded 5' primer, a J-beta primer mix was included in a second PCR lasting roughly 6 to 12 cycles. One entry per CDR3 protein results from TCRdb running MiXCR on the 5' RACE reads. The sample includes 850,000 to 1,300,000 distinct CDR3 sequences, around 45% of them seen just once. The CDR3 has 14 residues. V lost 2 bases to trimming and J lost 5 bases; unmatched junction nucleotides: 5. Per the germline V gene, CDR1 is DFQATT and CDR2 is SNEGSKA (reference sequence). The genes are TRBV20-1 and TRBJ2-2; 7 positions agree with TRBD1. Specimen: blood. The TCR sequence derives from a woman aged 55-75 years in good health. CDR3 in amino acids: CSARYPRGTGELFF. In DNA form, the CDR3 reads TGCAGTGCTAGATACCCCAGGGGGACCGGGGAGCTGTTTTTT.